This is a list of T cell receptor beta chains from one sample in a study of blood T cells in healthy people across ages. TCRdb reanalysed the 5' RACE reads using MiXCR and keeps one entry per CDR3 protein. In the table there are about 580,000 distinct CDR3 sequences, about 45% of which are singletons. The sequencing sample was made of blood. The origin of the receptors is a man older than 75 in good health. CDR3s include the opening cysteine and the closing phenylalanine or tryptophan. D genes are given only for firm matches. Size values are once, few and many counts, or a class for expanded clones, and some rows have none.

length,J,D,V,size,DNA,CDR3
14,TRBJ1-2,-,TRBV28,-,TGTGCCAGCAGTACGTGGGGGACCCAGGCTGGCTACACCTTC,CASSTWGTQAGYTF
16,TRBJ2-7,TRBD2,TRBV18,-,TGTGCCAGCTCACCACTAATGCGGGAGTATCACAATGAGCAGTACTTC,CASSPLMREYHNEQYF
15,TRBJ2-3,TRBD2,TRBV20-1,-,TGCAGTGCTAGGGCGCTAGCGGGAGTCTGGGATACGCAGTATTTT,CSARALAGVWDTQYF
16,TRBJ1-2,TRBD1,TRBV3-1,-,TGTGCCAGCAGCCTGTCCGGGACAGGAATCGGGTATGGCTACACCTTC,CASSLSGTGIGYGYTF
15,TRBJ2-1,-,TRBV28,-,TGTGCCAGCAGTTTACGGCGAGCGGACTTCAATGAGCAGTTCTTC,CASSLRRADFNEQFF
14,TRBJ1-1,-,TRBV29-1,few,TGCAGCGTTGTAAGAGGGCCAGCCCTGACTGAAGCTTTCTTT,CSVVRGPALTEAFF
17,TRBJ2-7,TRBD2,TRBV9,few,TGTGCCAGCAGCGTCGGGACTAGTGATCCTAAGAGGTCCGAGCAGTACTTC,CASSVGTSDPKRSEQYF
14,TRBJ2-3,TRBD1,TRBV7-3,-,TGTGCCAGCAGCTTAGACAGGGTAGTAGATACGCAGTATTTT,CASSLDRVVDTQYF
15,TRBJ2-7,-,TRBV6-5,-,TGTGCCAGCAGTCGGGCGGGGCGTACAAACTACGAGCAGTACTTC,CASSRAGRTNYEQYF
20,TRBJ2-5,-,TRBV3-1,-,TGTGCCAGCAGCCCTTGCTACACCATACCGGGGAGGGACAATGTGGAGACCCAGTACTTC,CASSPCYTIPGRDNVETQYF
19,TRBJ2-6,TRBD2,TRBV6-5,few,TGTGCCAGCAGTTCCCGGGGGACTAGCGGGGGGCCTGGGGCCAACGTCCTGACTTTC,CASSSRGTSGGPGANVLTF
14,TRBJ2-3,-,TRBV5-1,-,TGCGCCAGCAGCGCCCTGGCCAGCACAGATACGCAGTATTTT,CASSALASTDTQYF
15,TRBJ2-3,-,TRBV7-2,few,TGTGCCAGCAGCTTAGGGTTCAGAAGGGCAGATACGCAGTATTTT,CASSLGFRRADTQYF
16,TRBJ2-1,TRBD1,TRBV10-3,few,TGTGCCATCAGTAAAGGGACCGGGACAGGGGACGGTGAGCAGTTCTTC,CAISKGTGTGDGEQFF
15,TRBJ2-3,TRBD2,TRBV7-2,few,TGTGCCAGCAAAATTACTAGCGGGAGAGGAGATACGCAGTATTTT,CASKITSGRGDTQYF
15,TRBJ2-1,-,TRBV20-1,-,TGCAGTGCTAGAGAGGGGGACCTAACCTACAATGAGCAGTTCTTC,CSAREGDLTYNEQFF
13,TRBJ2-7,TRBD2,TRBV27,-,TGTGCCAGCAGTTTCGGACTAGCCTACGAGCAGTACTTC,CASSFGLAYEQYF
12,TRBJ2-3,-,TRBV7-7,-,TGTGCTAGCAACCGCGACACAGATACGCAGTATTTT,CASNRDTDTQYF
14,TRBJ1-2,TRBD1,TRBV4-3,-,TGCGCCAGCAGCCAAGTACAGGGGGACTATGGCTACACCTTC,CASSQVQGDYGYTF
16,TRBJ2-1,TRBD1,TRBV7-2,-,TGTGCCAGCAGATTTATGGGACAGGGCTCCTACAATGAGCAGTTCTTC,CASRFMGQGSYNEQFF
15,TRBJ2-6,-,TRBV7-9,-,TGTGCCAGCAGCTTAATTCTTTCTGGGGCCAACGTCCTGACTTTC,CASSLILSGANVLTF